This TCR beta chain was found in a study of tumor-infiltrating lymphocytes in primary liver carcinoma. The roughly 19-32 mg bulk tissue piece was not sorted before simultaneous RNA and DNA extraction. This CDR3 region has 14 residues. V shed 3 bases and J shed 3 bases, with 12 bases lying between them. From germline, CDR1 is SEHNR and CDR2 FQNEAQ (reference sequence). With around 500 ng total RNA as template and a constant-region primer, TCR beta cDNA was made. Nested multiplex PCR, run for three rounds with slightly modified ARM-PCR, yielded TCR beta libraries. The first two PCR rounds, roughly 9 cycles each, used TRBV1-TRBV30 forward primers and a C-beta reverse primer. TCRdb ran MiXCR on the multiplex PCR reads and lists one entry per CDR3 protein. The sample lists 60,000 to 90,000 distinct CDR3 sequences, approximately 70% occurring once.

V and J are TRBV7-9 and TRBJ2-7; D might be TRBD1 (5 bases). Sequenced input: liver tumor tissue from sampling region 4. This sample's subset: tumor region T4, right-lateral pole. This TCR came from a man between 35 and 55 years old with primary liver carcinoma and hepatitis B virus infection. The CDR3 DNA sequence: TGTGCCAGCAGCTTGGGGCACTGGGGCTACGAGCAGTACTTC. Translating gives CASSLGHWGYEQYF.